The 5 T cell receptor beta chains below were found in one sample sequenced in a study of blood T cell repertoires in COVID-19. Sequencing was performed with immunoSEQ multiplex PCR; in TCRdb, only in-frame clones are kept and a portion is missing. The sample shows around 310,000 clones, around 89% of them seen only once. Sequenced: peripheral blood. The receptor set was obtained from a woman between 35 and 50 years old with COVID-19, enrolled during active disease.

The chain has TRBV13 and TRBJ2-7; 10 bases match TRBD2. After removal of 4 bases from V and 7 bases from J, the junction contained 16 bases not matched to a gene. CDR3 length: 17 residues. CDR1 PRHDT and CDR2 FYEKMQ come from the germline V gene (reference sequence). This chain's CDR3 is CASSYVPMSGGAEEQYF. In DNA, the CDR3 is TGTGCCAGCAGCTACGTTCCCATGAGCGGGGGGGCAGAAGAGCAGTACTTC.

In nucleotides, the CDR3 is TGTGCCAGCAGTGAAGCGACAGGGGGCACTGAAGCTTTCTTT. This gives the protein CASSEATGGTEAFF. The rearrangement joins TRBV27 to TRBJ1-1, with TRBD1 matching 9 bases. V lost 5 bases and J lost 4; bases outside the gene matches: 5. Germline V gene data show CDR1 as MNHEY and CDR2 as SMNVEV (reference sequence). The CDR3 extends over 14 amino acids.

The CDR3 sequence: CASTKQGVRTDTQYF. The CDR3 DNA is TGTGCCAGCACCAAACAGGGGGTTCGCACAGATACGCAGTATTTT. The chain recombines TRBV14 with TRBJ2-3; 8 bases fit TRBD1. Trimming took 7 bases from V and 1 from J; bases not matched to a gene: 7. This CDR3 is built from 15 residues. CDR1 SGHDN and CDR2 FVKESK come from the germline V gene. Complete variable domain (other parts from reference TRBV14 and TRBJ2-3): EAGVTQFPSHSVIEKGQTVTLRCDPISGHDNLYWYRRVMGKEIKFLLHFVKESKQDESGMPNNRFLAERTGGTYSTLKVQPAELEDSGVYFCASTKQGVRTDTQYFGPGTRLTVL.

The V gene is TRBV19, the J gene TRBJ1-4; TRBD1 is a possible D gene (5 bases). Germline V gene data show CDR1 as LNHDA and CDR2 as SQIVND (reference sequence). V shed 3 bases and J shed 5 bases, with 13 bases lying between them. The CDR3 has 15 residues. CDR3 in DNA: TGTGCCAGTAGTATGGGGGGGACTTGGAATGAAAAACTGTTTTTT. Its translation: CASSMGGTWNEKLFF.

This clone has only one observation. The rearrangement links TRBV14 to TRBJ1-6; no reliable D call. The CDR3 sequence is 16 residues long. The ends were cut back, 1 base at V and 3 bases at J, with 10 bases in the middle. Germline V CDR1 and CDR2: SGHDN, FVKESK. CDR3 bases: TGTGCCAGCAGCCAAGGGCTCAGAAGCTATAATTCACCCCTCCACTTT. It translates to CASSQGLRSYNSPLHF.